Included here is one TCR beta chain sequence, with context. This clone occurred a few times. This clone's antigen is unknown. Nothing much larger sits one base from this clone, and base qualities are not available. This sample is drawn from a study of cytomegalovirus exposure and HLA in healthy donors (dated by TCRdb to between 2016 and 2019). At the level of the whole study: According to an earlier analysis of a few hundred of the donors, about 180 million T cells yielded 120 million or so unique TCR beta sequences and 250 to 350 Gb of sequence data. Class I and class II HLA loci were covered by the typing at four-digit resolution. Using immunosequencing, the study profiled T cell repertoires from some 670 subjects and related those repertoires to cytomegalovirus serostatus. All discovery cohort repertoires had been generated using a single sequencing platform. To study patterns of TCR occurrence, a later analysis re-analyzed previously published TCR beta repertoires from 700 or so donors and added high-resolution HLA genotyping. On average, approximately 250,000 unique TCR beta nucleotide sequences were sequenced per donor among some 430 genotyped donors of the cohort, with roughly 18% of those sequences being non-productive. The study combined high-throughput TCR immunosequencing, statistical association of individual TCRs with disease status, and machine learning to predict cytomegalovirus infection status. The later analysis used no new phenotypic data to find candidate immune exposures, relying instead on TCR beta sequences and their occurrence across donors. Typing coverage differed by locus: A, B, C, DRB1 and DQB1 were typed in roughly 620-640 donors, DQA1 in roughly 510, DPA1 in 600 to 610, and DPB1 in around 440. A separate validation cohort of approximately 130 different subjects was used in addition to the 666-subject first cohort. An earlier analysis of 587 of the donors used high-throughput TCR beta sequencing to judge whether each TCR beta V gene segment behaved as functional or pseudogenic. A later genetic analysis took genome-wide SNP genotypes for about 60% of the roughly 670 donors and used that subset as a discovery cohort. Around 330 gigabases of sequencing data and approximately 92 million unique TCR sequences made up an early release that covered some 640 HLA-typed donors. Because of strong linkage in the cohort, roughly five DR-DQ haplotypes were treated as single units for association and clustering. Donor age, sex, ethnicity and CMV serostatus were collected together with the repertoire data. Of the roughly 410 genotyped donors, 65% to 90% were placed in the genetic ancestry cluster associated with self-reported Caucasian donors. The study aimed to test whether cataloging public T cell receptors could reveal signatures of past pathogen exposure.

The CDR3 runs 13 amino acids, cysteine and phenylalanine included. Kept here is only the CDR3 DNA, which spans 39 bases and is read in frame from base 1. Taken from the germline V gene, the CDR1 and CDR2 loops are SGHDT and YYEEEE. Trimming removed 5 bases from V and 4 bases from J; the gene matches leave 5 bases unexplained. Library creation used the immunoSEQ multiplex PCR assay. For the multiplex PCR, a mixture combining 60 forward primers for TCR Vbeta segments and 13 reverse primers for TCR Jbeta segments was used. Amplification of the CDR3 region of rearranged TCR beta genes was performed with a multiplex PCR assay on genomic DNA. The Illumina HiSeq System was used to sequence the amplified TCR beta libraries as 87-base-pair reads. As for the original processing: A later analysis tallied roughly 80 million unique TCR beta chains across the 600 to 700 repertoires, and about 12 million of those chains were shared by two or more donors. Raw reads were error-corrected and collapsed into unique sequences by a nearest-neighbor algorithm in which closely related sequences were merged to remove PCR and sequencing errors. CDR3 sequences were aligned to IMGT reference sequences to assign V, D and J gene segments. For a sequence to be retained, a match of at least six nucleotides was required to both a V gene segment and a J gene segment. Rearrangements were classified as productive when the CDR3 lacked stop codons and remained in frame with V and J, and all other rearrangements were classified as non-productive. CDR3 was defined by IMGT convention, running from the second conserved V-encoded cysteine to the conserved J-encoded phenylalanine. The earlier analysis of some 600 of the donors excluded sequences that lacked an unambiguous match to a single V gene segment. In an earlier analysis of approximately 500 of the donors, a V segment was called functional when productive rearrangements were above 56.7%, and segregating when the standard deviation between donors exceeded 5%. A statistical classification framework was developed to diagnose cytomegalovirus status using the catalog of TCR beta chain sequences. In a later analysis, TCR nucleotide sequences were compared against IMGT/GENE-DB human TR gene sequences so that V and J genes could be assigned. Using the TCRdist pipeline, a later analysis assigned CDR3 sequences along with most-parsimonious VDJ recombination scenarios. In a later analysis, each TCR beta chain was defined by its CDR3 amino acid sequence together with its V-gene family, and reads without a unique V-gene family were excluded. In a later analysis, fewer than 600 highly shared, low-generation-probability nucleotide sequences were removed to address suspected cross-contamination and a sequencing artifact. For each public chain, a later analysis derived a clonal expansion index from normalized ranks of inferred template counts within each repertoire. In a later analysis, generation probabilities were computed with a VDJ recombination model fitted to out-of-frame rearrangements, and the resulting probabilities were checked against IGoR. A later analysis scored TCR-TCR, TCR-HLA and TCR-CMV co-occurrence with hypergeometric tests, applying a repertoire-size bias correction to TCR pairs. To estimate false discovery rates, a later analysis permuted the HLA or CMV assignments 20 times. In a later analysis, co-occurring TCRs were grouped using DBSCAN, with TCRdist sequence similarity added in when clustering inside HLA-allele-positive subsets. For co-occurrence clustering, repertoires with fewer than 30,000 or more than 120,000 public chains were excluded, along with several repertoires with anomalous nucleotide sharing. The table was pulled from immuneACCESS by TCRdb, which kept in-frame rearrangements only. Such tables lose some clones; where checked, under half of the loss comes from unresolved V genes, and the rest has no known cause. That table gives V, J and clone size, and the DNA gave D and trimming. The sample table lists some 120,000 clones, about four fifths of them with a count of one. The ten largest clones add up to 3.6% of the sample.

Overall results and qualifications from the work: A later analysis reported that several top co-occurrence clusters appeared linked to parvovirus B19, influenza, CMV and Epstein-Barr virus. A further reported finding was that TCR beta sequences accurately predicted the HLA-A and HLA-B alleles for most subjects in the first cohort. In a later genetic analysis, fewer N-insertions in productive TCRs were reported among donors in an Asian-associated ancestry cluster than the approximately 710-donor mean. A few of the identified cytomegalovirus-associated TCR beta chains were confirmed in vitro to be specific for cytomegalovirus antigens. A later analysis found that most CMV-associated TCR beta chains appeared HLA-restricted, with HLA associations seemingly driven largely by CMV exposure. Immune exposure information for the cohort was limited to CMV serostatus. Some IMGT-functional V segments, including TRBV6-2 and TRBV6-3, could not be told apart with the 87-base-pair reads, so those segments were excluded. Because HLA typing was unavailable for some donors at each locus, only the typed subset was used in association tests. A cluster of highly shared sequence variants was judged likely to be a technical artifact of the sequencing pipeline. At a false discovery rate of 0.05, a later analysis linked some 17,000 TCR beta sequences to specific HLA alleles. While some public TCRs were present in many individuals, most TCR sequences turned up only very rarely across donors. When HLA alleles, especially DR and DQ, strongly co-occurred, attributing TCR associations to individual alleles was difficult. V-gene and J-gene trimming of TCR beta chains was associated with a missense DCLRE1C variant in a later genetic analysis, and the association was replicated in an independent cohort. In a later analysis, HLA-associated TCR beta chains showed more clonal expansion and lower generation probabilities than non-associated chains that were equally common. An earlier analysis of some 590 of the donors showed that most TCR beta V segments appeared in productive rearrangements either about 87% or about 30% of the time, which broadly matched IMGT annotations. In the study, about 150 TCR beta chains were listed as associated with cytomegalovirus. Because counts were too low, seventeen rarely observed V segments, including chromosome 9 orphons, were left out of the earlier analysis of 587 of the donors. It was suggested by the authors that the approach could potentially be generalized to other disease states and immunological phenotypes. Linkage disequilibrium might explain the correlated functional status among segregating V segments, but an unknown experimental factor could not be ruled out. Sequencing depth was assumed to be roughly uniform across donors in the presence/absence analyses, though that assumption may not hold. Cytomegalovirus status was reported to be diagnosed by the classifier with high specificity and sensitivity in both the original and validation cohorts. The cohort was sequenced for TCR beta chains only, and without alpha or paired-chain data the features that could be detected were limited. A later analysis found that TCR association rates varied across HLA loci, with DRB1 alleles showing the most associated TCRs and HLA-C alleles the fewest.

The cohort comprised around 690 healthy bone marrow donors. At the time of sampling, every cohort member was nominally healthy, though immune exposures that went unrecorded were likely present. The donor was CMV seropositive and was included in the group of 289 seropositive cohort members. Every donor gave a peripheral blood sample, and the peripheral blood mononuclear cells from that sample were used for TCR beta sequencing. Genomic DNA extraction from the blood cell samples was performed with the Qiagen DNeasy Blood Extraction Kit. Sequenced sample: PBMCs. The sequence links TRBV5-6 to TRBJ2-5, and 7 bases in between align with TRBD1. This TCR came from a woman aged 35 to 49 in good health and CMV-seropositive. The CDR3 region reads CASRATGVETQYF. The DNA reads TGTGCCAGCAGGGCCACAGGGGTAGAGACCCAGTACTTC.